The sequence of this T cell receptor beta chain was determined in a study of cytomegalovirus exposure and HLA in healthy donors. Findings and limits, study-wide: Later analysis placed DRB1 highest and HLA-C lowest in TCR association rates, which differed by HLA locus.

With respect to this clone: Its antigen is unidentified. The sample contains more than one DNA sequence encoding this CDR3.

V gave up 3 bases and J gave up 4 bases, with 8 bases separating them. Germline V gene sequence: CDR1 SGHRS, CDR2 YFSETQ. The CDR3 contains 13 residues. PCR employed 60 Vbeta and 13 Jbeta primers. Generated by immunoSEQ multiplex PCR, the TCRdb table keeps only in-frame clones and is missing some. The sample has some 150,000 clones; about four fifths are singletons. The chain has TRBV5-1 and TRBJ2-1; a possible D gene is TRBD1 (6 bases). Sequencing was carried out using PBMCs. The origin of this receptor is a man between 18 and 29 years old in good health and CMV-seropositive. The CDR3 region has the DNA TGCGCCAGCAGCTCCGGACAGTACAATGAGCAGTTCTTC. Translated, it gives CASSSGQYNEQFF.